The next 20 T cell receptor beta chains were all read from a single sample in a study of blood T cells in healthy people across ages. A second PCR, run for roughly 6 to 11 cycles, used a sample-barcoded 5' primer plus a J-beta primer mix. TCRdb re-called the 5' RACE reads with MiXCR, one entry per CDR3 protein. Here the sample spans around 710,000 distinct CDR3 sequences, roughly 47% being singletons. The sample consisted of blood. The receptors shown here come from a woman aged 55-69 years in good health.

The V and J genes are TRBV12-3 or TRBV12-4 and TRBJ1-4; 10 positions agree with TRBD1. V was clipped by 6 bases and J by 11 bases; unmatched bases: 3. This CDR3 region has 12 residues. CDR3 sequence: CASSDRGRKLFF. CDR3 nucleotide sequence: TGTGCCAGCAGCGACAGGGGGCGGAAACTGTTTTTT.

This clonotype was seen repeatedly, ten times or more. This rearrangement joins TRBV29-1 to TRBJ1-2; a possible D gene is TRBD1 (6 bases). There are 12 residues in the CDR3. The germline V and J ends were trimmed by 4 bases and 8 bases, with 14 bases remaining between them. Germline-derived CDR1 and CDR2 are SQVTM and ANQGSEA. The DNA of the CDR3 is TGCAGCGTTGGGGAGGGAACAGGGGGCTACACCTTC. This translates into CSVGEGTGGYTF.

The V and J genes are TRBV29-1 and TRBJ2-7; 12 bases agree with TRBD2. V dropped 5 bases and J dropped 4; count of bases not matched to a gene: 3. This CDR3 has 13 amino acids. CDR1 and CDR2 (germline): SQVTM, ANQGSEA. CDR3 sequence (DNA): TGCAGCGTTCTAGCGGGAGGGCGATACGAGCAGTACTTC. As protein: CSVLAGGRYEQYF.

This clonotype was observed a few times. The chain employs TRBV18 and TRBJ1-1; maybe TRBD1 (5 bases). Germline CDR1 and CDR2: KGHSH and LQKENI. The CDR3 is made up of 17 amino acids. Trimming shortened V by 3 bases and J by 0 bases, and 17 bases separated the two germline ends. CDR3 nucleotide sequence: TGTGCCAGCTCACCGGTTCGGCAGGGCCCGATGAACACTGAAGCTTTCTTT. Its translation is CASSPVRQGPMNTEAFF.

A remark on this clonotype: At one end the junction does not follow the germline gene, possibly because of a read error. This rearrangement joins TRBV12-3 or TRBV12-4 to TRBJ2-6, with D hard to call. The CDR3 is 16 residues long. The CDR3 DNA reads as TGTGCCTGCACCTACGACGGTTTCTCTGGGGTCAACGTCCTGACTTTC. Amino acid sequence: CACTYDGFSGVNVLTF.

The rearrangement uses TRBV12-3 or TRBV12-4 and TRBJ2-1; D gene ambiguous. This CDR3 is 12 amino acids long. Trimming took 8 bases from V and 9 from J, leaving 14 bases between them. Here the CDR3 reads CASGYPWGEQFF. The CDR3 coding sequence is TGTGCCAGCGGTTATCCCTGGGGTGAGCAGTTCTTC.

For the CDR3, the DNA is TGTGCCAGCAGTGGGACAGGCCGACCCTACGAGCAGTACTTC. Translation gives CASSGTGRPYEQYF. This rearrangement joins TRBV7-3 to TRBJ2-7, with TRBD1 matching over 8 bases. The V segment lost 6 bases and the J segment 2 bases; nucleotides outside the gene matches: 6. This CDR3 region has 14 residues. CDR1 is SGHTA, CDR2 FQGTGA, per germline.

This clonotype was counted many times. The chain carries TRBV10-2 and TRBJ2-7; 10 bases line up with TRBD2. The CDR3 is made up of 14 amino acids. CDR1 is WSHSY, CDR2 SAAADI, per germline. Trimming took 3 bases from V and 6 from J; bases not matched to a gene: 5. The CDR3 region is CASSEASGSSEQYF. The CDR3 DNA follows: TGCGCCAGCAGTGAAGCTAGCGGGAGTAGCGAGCAGTACTTC.

The V and J genes are TRBV7-2 and TRBJ1-1, with 7 bases aligning to TRBD1. Germline V lookup: CDR1 SGHTA, CDR2 FQGNSA. This CDR3 has 14 residues. V trimming: 2 bases; J trimming: 2 bases; junction bases outside the gene matches: 2. CDR3 sequence reads: CASSLYRGNTEAFF. The CDR3 nucleotides read TGTGCCAGCAGCTTATACAGGGGAAACACTGAAGCTTTCTTT.

This sequence joins TRBV6-5 and TRBJ1-2; D is perhaps TRBD1 (5 bases). Per the germline V gene, CDR1 is MNHEY and CDR2 is SVGAGI. The CDR3 is made up of 13 amino acids. The ends were cut back, 7 bases at V and 4 bases at J, with 13 bases in the middle. CDR3 bases: TGTGCCAGCATCGGACAAAATGCCTATGGCTACACCTTC. Residues: CASIGQNAYGYTF.

Remarks on this clonotype: At one boundary the junction diverges from the germline segment, which might be a read error. The rearrangement joins TRBV27 to TRBJ2-7, with TRBD2 matching 7 bases. The CDR3 runs to 17 residues. Per germline, CDR1 MNHEY and CDR2 SMNVEV (reference sequence). Here the CDR3 DNA reads TGTGCCGGCAGCCGATTGGGCGGGAGCGATTCCTCCTACGAGCAGTACTTC. Translating it yields CAGSRLGGSDSSYEQYF.

CDR3: CASSYPGQRNTEAFF. The CDR3 coding sequence is TGTGCCAGCAGTTATCCGGGACAGAGGAACACTGAAGCTTTCTTT. The chain is built from TRBV6-6 and TRBJ1-1; 7 positions agree with TRBD1. The CDR3 contains 15 residues. After removal of 3 bases from V and 1 base from J, the junction contained 5 bases not matched to a gene. Germline-derived CDR1 and CDR2 are MNHNY and SVGAGI (reference sequence).

This clonotype was counted ten times or more. V is TRBV7-2 and J is TRBJ2-5; 9 nucleotides line up with TRBD2. Germline CDR1 is SGHTA and CDR2 is FQGNSA. This CDR3 comprises 14 residues. J lost 5 bases, V lost 5 bases, and 6 bases had no gene match. For the CDR3, the DNA is TGTGCCAGCAGCGGGGGACTAGCTCAGGAGACCCAGTACTTC. Translated: CASSGGLAQETQYF. Based on the CDR3 plus reference TRBV7-2 and TRBJ2-5, the full variable domain is GAGVSQSPSNKVTEKGKDVELRCDPISGHTALYWYRQSLGQGLEFLIYFQGNSAPDKSGLPSDRFSAERTGGSVSTLTIQRTQQEDSAVYLCASSGGLAQETQYFGPGTRLLVL.

This clonotype was recorded at least ten times. The chain is built from TRBV29-1 and TRBJ2-1; perhaps TRBD1 as D (7 bases). The CDR3 has 15 amino acids. The ends were cut back, 3 bases at V and 4 bases at J, with 16 bases in the middle. The germline gives CDR1 SQVTM, CDR2 ANQGSEA. Here the CDR3 reads CSVDPSRGTYNEQFF. The CDR3 nucleotides are TGCAGCGTTGATCCTAGCAGGGGGACTTACAATGAGCAGTTCTTC.

This rearrangement joins TRBV7-9 to TRBJ1-1; D gene unclear. Per germline, CDR1 SEHNR and CDR2 FQNEAQ (reference sequence). Trimming took 2 bases from V and 4 from J, leaving 14 bases between them. This CDR3 is 15 amino acids long. CDR3 amino acids: CASSLSGRGLTEAFF. The CDR3 nucleotides are TGTGCCAGCAGCTTATCGGGAAGAGGGCTCACTGAAGCTTTCTTT.

The J gene is TRBJ2-7, the V gene TRBV2; weak D call: TRBD1 (5 bases). The CDR3 spans 12 residues. Germline CDR1 is SNHLY and CDR2 is FYNNEI. V was pared by 7 bases and J by 7 bases, with 14 bases between. The CDR3 bases are TGTGCCAGCAACCTAGGAACAGGAGAGCAGTACTTC. It yields the protein CASNLGTGEQYF.

The rearrangement uses TRBV6-6 and TRBJ2-7; TRBD1 matches 7 bases. The CDR3 sequence is 15 residues long. CDR1 is MNHNY and CDR2 is SVGAGI in the germline V gene (reference sequence). With V trimmed by 6 bases and J by 1 base, 9 bases remained unmatched. The CDR3 loop reads CASRFSRQGSYEQYF. CDR3 DNA sequence: TGTGCCAGCAGATTTTCTAGACAGGGTTCCTACGAGCAGTACTTC.

The chain couples TRBV12-3 or TRBV12-4 to TRBJ2-3, with 8 bases fitting TRBD2. The trim removed 3 bases at V and 2 bases at J, leaving 16 bases unmatched. This CDR3 has 19 residues. CDR3 amino acids: CASSFGGLVREDHTDTQYF. The CDR3 DNA follows: TGTGCCAGCAGTTTTGGCGGACTAGTGCGGGAGGACCACACAGATACGCAGTATTTT.

There are many counts of this clonotype. This sequence joins TRBV13 and TRBJ2-3, with D possibly being TRBD2 (5 bases). Germline CDR1 and CDR2: PRHDT and FYEKMQ (reference sequence). V was cut by 5 bases and J by 3 bases, with 21 bases left in between. The CDR3 contains 17 residues. The CDR3 nucleotides read TGTGCCAGCAGCCTCTCGCTTTCTTCCCGGGAAACAGATACGCAGTATTTT. This sequence encodes CASSLSLSSRETDTQYF.

The rearrangement links TRBV12-3 or TRBV12-4 to TRBJ2-2; D is perhaps TRBD1 (6 bases). The CDR3 contains 15 residues. V was clipped by 3 bases and J by 2 bases, with 10 bases between them. DNA for the CDR3: TGTGCCAGCAGTTTTCGGACAGTTAACACCGGGGAGCTGTTTTTT. Amino acid sequence: CASSFRTVNTGELFF.